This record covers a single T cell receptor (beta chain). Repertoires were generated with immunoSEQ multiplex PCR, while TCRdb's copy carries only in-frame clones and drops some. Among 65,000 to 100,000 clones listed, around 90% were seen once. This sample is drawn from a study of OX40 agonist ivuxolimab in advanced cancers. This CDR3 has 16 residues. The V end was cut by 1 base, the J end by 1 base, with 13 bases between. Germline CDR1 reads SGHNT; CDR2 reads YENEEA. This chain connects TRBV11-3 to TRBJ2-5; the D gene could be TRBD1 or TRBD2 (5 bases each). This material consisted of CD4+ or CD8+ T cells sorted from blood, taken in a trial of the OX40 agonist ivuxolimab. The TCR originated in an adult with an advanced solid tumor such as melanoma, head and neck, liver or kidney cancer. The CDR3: CASSLGLGTTQETQYF. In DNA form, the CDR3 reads TGTGCCAGCAGCTTAGGACTTGGGACCACCCAAGAGACCCAGTACTTC.